The T cell receptor beta chain under discussion was sequenced for a study of beta chain features in type 1 diabetes (dated by TCRdb to the late 2010s). Background on the whole study: Patients and healthy donors did not differ in mean age, gender distribution, total cell number or subset yield. Across all samples, 90 million to 130 million sorted cells were examined, and cell number per subset correlated strongly with RNA yield. In the study, recently diagnosed type 1 diabetes patients and matched healthy donors were compared on the TCRB repertoires of their sorted circulating CD4+ T cell subsets. Naive and central memory subsets were obtained from all 30 or so donors, but regulatory and stem cell-like memory subsets were isolated from only 8 patients and roughly 8 healthy donors. Here is what the overall study found, with its caveats: In all four CD4+ subsets, TCRB CDR3 length was moderately but significantly shorter in type 1 diabetes patients. Naive, central memory and regulatory TCRB repertoires appeared more similar among patients than among healthy donors. At VDJ recombination sites, patients with type 1 diabetes made fewer insertions and deleted more nucleotides, a pattern implying thymic rearrangement abnormalities. PCR may preferentially amplify shorter templates, but because patient and control samples were amplified and corrected together, any resulting skew would affect both groups equally. Only small numbers of individuals were included in the HLA sub-analyses, which left unresolved whether HLA type had any influence on TCRB rearrangement. Because cDNA rather than genomic DNA was sequenced, highly expressing activated cells could have been over-represented, although no difference in activation and CD3 levels was found between groups.

V was cut back by 4 bases and J by 3 bases, leaving a gap of 13 bases between them. The CDR3 holds 14 amino acids from the cysteine to the phenylalanine. Of all the DNA, just the CDR3 is kept, 42 bases in frame from base 1. Based on the germline V gene, the CDR1 and CDR2 sequences are KGHSH and LQKENI. The entire isolated RNA was reverse transcribed using the High Capacity cDNA Reverse Transcription Kit, and thus expressed TCRB transcripts were sequenced. Deep immunoSEQ sequencing was performed on naive, central memory and regulatory T cell samples, with an average of around 3.4 million total reads per sample. After sorted cells were lysed in RLT buffer, RNA was extracted with DNase-treated RNeasy Micro or Mini kits, with the choice depending on cell number. To prevent cross-contamination, each cell subset was processed individually, whereas patient and healthy donor samples were processed jointly. The immunoSEQ multiplex PCR was used to amplify TCRB sequences from cDNA, yielding 87-bp fragments that span the CDR3 region. Sequencing of the amplicons was performed on the Illumina HiSeq platform. In the source study's methods: Synthetic template baselines were used to correct PCR bias computationally, reads within Hamming distance 2 were collapsed, and singletons that could not be merged were discarded. Reads were aligned against IMGT so that V, D and J genes, CDR3 length and insertions or deletions at six rearrangement sites could be assigned. Within each subset, clonotype counts were normalized to sorted cell number, and only after that were true diversity and Gini coefficients computed with the tcR R package. The overlap coefficient, calculated on TCRB nucleotide sequences, was used to quantify repertoire sharing. As a proxy for the pre-selection repertoire, out-of-frame TCRB sequences from naive cells were analyzed. Drawn from immuneACCESS, this table holds only the in-frame rearrangements with V and J called that TCRdb kept. Clones are partly lost; checked studies trace under half to an unresolved V gene and leave the rest unexplained. V, J and clone size derive from that table, while D and trimming were established from the DNA sequence. In all, the sample holds some 240,000 clones, and roughly 17% of those were seen once. Of the sample, approximately 0.086% falls within the top ten clones.

This clone was observed a few times. What this receptor recognizes is not known. No much larger clonotype is one base removed from it; base qualities were not supplied. Each donor gave one peripheral blood draw, averaging roughly 120 mL, which was collected into heparinised tubes. Using a panel that included CD45RO, CCR7, CD25, CD127, CD95 and CD27, naive, central memory, regulatory and stem cell-like memory CD4+ T cells were sorted on a BD FACSAria II. All sorted populations exceeded 95% purity. PBMCs were isolated immediately by Lymphoprep density gradient centrifugation and stained directly without culture. So that batch effects would be minimized, each experiment stained and sorted samples in pairs, pairing one healthy donor with one patient.

The source material was naive CD4+ T cells from blood. According to the study, the label for this sample's cell subset or site signals: true naive CD4+ T cells. This receptor was obtained from a man aged 25 to 45 with type 1 diabetes. This receptor chain uses TRBV18 and TRBJ2-7; the D gene is not confidently resolved. The CDR3 region has the sequence CASSLFTENYEQYF. In nucleotide form, the sequence is TGTGCCAGCTCACTTTTTACAGAGAACTACGAGCAGTACTTC. Outside the CDR3, residues come from the reference TRBV18 and TRBJ2-7 proteins, so the full variable domain is: NAGVMQNPRHLVRRRGQEARLRCSPMKGHSHVYWYRQLPEEGLKFMVYLQKENIIDESGMPKERFSAEFPKEGPSILRIQQVVRGDSAAYFCASSLFTENYEQYFGPGTRLTVT.